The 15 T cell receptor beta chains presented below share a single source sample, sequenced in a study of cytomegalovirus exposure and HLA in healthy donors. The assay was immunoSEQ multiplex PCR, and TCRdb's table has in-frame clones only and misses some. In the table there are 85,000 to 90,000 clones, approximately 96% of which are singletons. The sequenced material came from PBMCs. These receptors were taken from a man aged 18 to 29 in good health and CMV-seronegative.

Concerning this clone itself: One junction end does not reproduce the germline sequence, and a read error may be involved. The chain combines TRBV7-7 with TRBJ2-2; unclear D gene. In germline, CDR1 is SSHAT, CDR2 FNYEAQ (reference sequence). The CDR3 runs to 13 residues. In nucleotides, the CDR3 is TGTGCTAGCAGCTTGGGCCCCGCCGGGGAGCTGTTTTTT. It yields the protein CASSLGPAGELFF.

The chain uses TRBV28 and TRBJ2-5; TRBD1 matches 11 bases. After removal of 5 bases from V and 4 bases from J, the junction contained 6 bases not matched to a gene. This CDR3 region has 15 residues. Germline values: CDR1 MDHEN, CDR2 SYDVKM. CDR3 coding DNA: TGTGCCAGCAGTCGACCGGGACAGGGGGGAGAGACCCAGTACTTC. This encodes CASSRPGQGGETQYF.

CDR3 in amino acids: CASSPRGGTDTQYF. In nucleotides, the CDR3 is TGTGCCAGCTCACCCCGGGGTGGGACAGATACGCAGTATTTT. V is TRBV18 and J is TRBJ2-3, with a weak D call TRBD2 (5 bases). Per the germline V gene, CDR1 is KGHSH and CDR2 is LQKENI. Trimming shortened V by 3 bases and J by 3 bases, and 10 bases separated the two germline ends. The CDR3 runs to 14 residues.

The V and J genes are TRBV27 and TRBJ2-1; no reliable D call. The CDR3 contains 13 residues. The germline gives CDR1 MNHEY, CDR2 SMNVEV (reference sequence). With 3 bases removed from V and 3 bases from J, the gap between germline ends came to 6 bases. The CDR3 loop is CASSFQVYNEQFF. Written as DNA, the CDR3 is TGTGCCAGCAGTTTTCAGGTCTACAATGAGCAGTTCTTC.

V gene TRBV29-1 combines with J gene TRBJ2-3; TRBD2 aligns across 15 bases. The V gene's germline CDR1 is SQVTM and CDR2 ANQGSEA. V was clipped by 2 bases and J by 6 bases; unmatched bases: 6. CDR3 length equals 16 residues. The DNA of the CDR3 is TGCAGCGTTGAACCCGGACTAGCGGGAGGGCCGGATACGCAGTATTTT. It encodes CSVEPGLAGGPDTQYF.

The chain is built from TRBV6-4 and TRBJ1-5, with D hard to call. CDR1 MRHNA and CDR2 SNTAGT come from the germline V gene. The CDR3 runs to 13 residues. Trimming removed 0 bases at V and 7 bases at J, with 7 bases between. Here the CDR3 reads CASSDSSGQPQHF. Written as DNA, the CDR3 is TGTGCCAGCAGTGACTCTAGCGGACAGCCCCAGCATTTT.

As DNA, the CDR3 is TGTGCCAGTAGTCCTAGCGGGGTCAATGAGCAGTTCTTC. It translates to CASSPSGVNEQFF. The chain is built from TRBV19 and TRBJ2-1; 9 bases fit TRBD2. This CDR3 is 13 amino acids long. Looked up from germline, CDR1 is LNHDA and CDR2 is SQIVND (reference sequence). With 5 bases clipped from V and 6 bases from J, the junction kept 2 bases outside the gene matches.

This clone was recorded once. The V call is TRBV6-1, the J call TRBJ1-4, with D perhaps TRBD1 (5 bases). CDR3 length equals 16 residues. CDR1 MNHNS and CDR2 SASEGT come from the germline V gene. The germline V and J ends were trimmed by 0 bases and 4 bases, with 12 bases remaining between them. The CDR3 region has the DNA TGTGCCAGCAGTGAAGCTAGAGGTCAGGGTAATGAAAAACTGTTTTTT. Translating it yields CASSEARGQGNEKLFF.

CDR3 amino acids: CASSLVTGNTEAFF. The CDR3 region has the DNA TGTGCCAGCAGTTTAGTAACTGGGAACACTGAAGCTTTCTTT. This rearrangement joins TRBV27 to TRBJ1-1; no reliable D call. Germline CDR1 and CDR2: MNHEY and SMNVEV (reference sequence). This CDR3 region has 14 residues. The V gene lost 2 bases and the J gene lost 1 base, with 8 bases spanning the gap.

CDR3 coding DNA: TGTGCCAGCAGTACATACACTGAAGCTTTCTTT. Translated, it gives CASSTYTEAFF. The gene calls are TRBV6-5 and TRBJ1-1, with D unresolved. Germline lookup yields CDR1 MNHEY and CDR2 SVGAGI. There are 11 residues in the CDR3. The V end was cut by 5 bases, the J end by 3 bases, with 4 bases between.

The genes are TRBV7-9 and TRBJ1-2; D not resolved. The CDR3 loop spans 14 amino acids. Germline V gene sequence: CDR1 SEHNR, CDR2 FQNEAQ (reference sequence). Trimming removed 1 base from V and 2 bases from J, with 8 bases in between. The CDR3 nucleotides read TGTGCCAGCAGCTTAGTACAGCCGAACTATGGCTACACCTTC. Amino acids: CASSLVQPNYGYTF.

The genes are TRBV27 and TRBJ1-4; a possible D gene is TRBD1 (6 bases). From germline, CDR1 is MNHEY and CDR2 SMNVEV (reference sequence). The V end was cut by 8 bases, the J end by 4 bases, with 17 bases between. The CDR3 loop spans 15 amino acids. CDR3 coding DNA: TGTGCCAGCTCAAATAGGCGCAGGGGTAATGAAAAACTGTTTTTT. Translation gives CASSNRRRGNEKLFF.

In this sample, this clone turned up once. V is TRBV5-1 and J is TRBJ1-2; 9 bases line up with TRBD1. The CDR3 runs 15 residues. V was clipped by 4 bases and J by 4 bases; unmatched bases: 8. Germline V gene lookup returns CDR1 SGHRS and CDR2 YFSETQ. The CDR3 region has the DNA TGCGCCAGCAGCCCCGGTACAGGGGGCTTCTATGGCTACACCTTC. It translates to CASSPGTGGFYGYTF. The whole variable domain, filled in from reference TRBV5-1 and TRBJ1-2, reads KAGVTQTPRYLIKTRGQQVTLSCSPISGHRSVSWYQQTPGQGLQFLFEYFSETQRNKGNFPGRFSGRQFSNSRSEMNVSTLELGDSALYLCASSPGTGGFYGYTFGSGTRLTVV.

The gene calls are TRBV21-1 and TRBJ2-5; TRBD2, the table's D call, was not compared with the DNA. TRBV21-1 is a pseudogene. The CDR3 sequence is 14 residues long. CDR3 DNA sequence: TGTGCCAGCAGCAAAGAGGGACTAGAGGAGACCCAGTACTTC. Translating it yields CASSKEGLEETQYF.

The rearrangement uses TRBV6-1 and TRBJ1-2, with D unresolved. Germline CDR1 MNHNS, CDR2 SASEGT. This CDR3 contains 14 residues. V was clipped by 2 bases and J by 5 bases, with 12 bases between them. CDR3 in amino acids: CASSEYLGPYGYTF. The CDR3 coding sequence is TGTGCCAGCAGTGAATACCTTGGCCCTTATGGCTACACCTTC.